This note documents a single T cell receptor beta chain sequence. The data originate from a study of cytomegalovirus exposure and HLA in healthy donors. Study-level background: Unique TCR beta sequences numbering about 100 million came from approximately 180 million T cells in an earlier analysis.

The PCR ran on 60 Vbeta and 13 Jbeta primers. The repertoire was sequenced with immunoSEQ multiplex PCR; TCRdb's copy has only in-frame clones and lacks some. The sample lists 200,000 or so clones, roughly 76% seen once, with approximately 2.1% in the top ten. The CDR3 loop spans 16 amino acids. In germline, CDR1 is MGHDK, CDR2 SYGVNS. Unmatched junction bases numbered 9, after V lost 4 bases and J lost 4 bases. This receptor was obtained from a woman younger than 45 in good health and CMV-seropositive. The V and J genes are TRBV25-1 and TRBJ1-1, with TRBD1 matching 10 bases. The specimen sequenced was PBMCs. This CDR3 reads CASSVMSGQGGTEAFF. Here the CDR3 DNA reads TGTGCCAGCAGTGTCATGAGTGGACAGGGGGGCACTGAAGCTTTCTTT.